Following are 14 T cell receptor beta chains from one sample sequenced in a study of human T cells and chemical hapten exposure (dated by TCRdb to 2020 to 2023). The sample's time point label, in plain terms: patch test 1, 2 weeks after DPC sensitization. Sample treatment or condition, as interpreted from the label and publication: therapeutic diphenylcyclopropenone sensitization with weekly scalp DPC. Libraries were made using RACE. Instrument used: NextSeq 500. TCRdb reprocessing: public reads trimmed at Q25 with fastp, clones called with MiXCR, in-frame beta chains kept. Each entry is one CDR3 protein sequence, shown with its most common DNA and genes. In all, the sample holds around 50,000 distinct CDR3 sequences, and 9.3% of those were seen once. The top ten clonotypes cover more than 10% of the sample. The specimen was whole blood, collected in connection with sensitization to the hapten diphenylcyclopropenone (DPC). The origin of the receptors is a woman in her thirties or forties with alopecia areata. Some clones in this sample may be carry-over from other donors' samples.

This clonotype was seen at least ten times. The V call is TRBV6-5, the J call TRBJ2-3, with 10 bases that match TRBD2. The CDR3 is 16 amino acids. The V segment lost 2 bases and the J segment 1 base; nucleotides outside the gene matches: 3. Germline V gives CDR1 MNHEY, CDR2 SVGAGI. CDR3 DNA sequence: TGTGCCAGCAGTTACGGCCTAGCGGGAGGCACAGATACGCAGTATTTT. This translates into CASSYGLAGGTDTQYF.

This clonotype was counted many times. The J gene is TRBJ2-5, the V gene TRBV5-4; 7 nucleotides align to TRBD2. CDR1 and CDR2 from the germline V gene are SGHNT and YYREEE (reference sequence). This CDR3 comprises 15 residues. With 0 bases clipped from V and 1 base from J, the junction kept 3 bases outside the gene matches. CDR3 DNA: TGTGCCAGCAGCTTGGTTGGGGGGGGCCAAGAGACCCAGTACTTC. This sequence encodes CASSLVGGGQETQYF.

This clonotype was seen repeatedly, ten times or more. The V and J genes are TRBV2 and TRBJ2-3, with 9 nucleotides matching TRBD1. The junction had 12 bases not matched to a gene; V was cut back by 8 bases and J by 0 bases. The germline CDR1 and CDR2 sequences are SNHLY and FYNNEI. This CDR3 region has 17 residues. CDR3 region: CASWGGQGRASTDTQYF. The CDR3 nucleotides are TGTGCCAGCTGGGGGGGACAGGGCCGAGCTAGCACAGATACGCAGTATTTT.

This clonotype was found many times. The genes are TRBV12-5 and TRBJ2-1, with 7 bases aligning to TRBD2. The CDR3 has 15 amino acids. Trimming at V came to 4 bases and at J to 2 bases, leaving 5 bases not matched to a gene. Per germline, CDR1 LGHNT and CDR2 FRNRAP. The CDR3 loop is CASGSAGPTYNEQFF. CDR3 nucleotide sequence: TGTGCTAGTGGTTCAGCGGGGCCAACCTACAATGAGCAGTTCTTC. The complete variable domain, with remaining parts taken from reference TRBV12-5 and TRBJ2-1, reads DARVTQTPRHKVTEMGQEVTMRCQPILGHNTVFWYRQTMMQGLELLAYFRNRAPLDDSGMPKDRFSAEMPDATLATLKIQPSEPRDSAVYFCASGSAGPTYNEQFFGPGTRLTVL.

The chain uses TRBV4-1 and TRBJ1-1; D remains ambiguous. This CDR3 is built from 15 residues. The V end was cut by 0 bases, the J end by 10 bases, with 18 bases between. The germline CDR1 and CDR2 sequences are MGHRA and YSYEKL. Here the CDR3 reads CASSQDLGIGSGAFF. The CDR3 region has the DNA TGCGCCAGCAGCCAAGATCTTGGTATAGGCTCAGGAGCTTTCTTT.

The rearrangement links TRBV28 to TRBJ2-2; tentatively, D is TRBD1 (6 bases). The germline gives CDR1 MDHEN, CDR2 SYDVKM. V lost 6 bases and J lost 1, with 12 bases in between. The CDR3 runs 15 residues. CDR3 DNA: TGTGCCAGCAGAGAGACAGGCCTGAACACCGGGGAGCTGTTTTTT. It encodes CASRETGLNTGELFF.

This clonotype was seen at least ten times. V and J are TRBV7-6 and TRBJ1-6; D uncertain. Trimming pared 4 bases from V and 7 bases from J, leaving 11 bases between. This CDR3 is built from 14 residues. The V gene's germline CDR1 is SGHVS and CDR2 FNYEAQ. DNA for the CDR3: TGTGCCAGCAGCTCACAGCAGGCCAATTCACCCCTCCACTTT. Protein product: CASSSQQANSPLHF. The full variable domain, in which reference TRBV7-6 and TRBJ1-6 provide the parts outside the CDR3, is GAGVSQSPRYKVTKRGQDVALRCDPISGHVSLYWYRQALGQGPEFLTYFNYEAQQDKSGLPNDRFSAERPEGSISTLTIQRTEQRDSAMYRCASSSQQANSPLHFGNGTRLTVT.

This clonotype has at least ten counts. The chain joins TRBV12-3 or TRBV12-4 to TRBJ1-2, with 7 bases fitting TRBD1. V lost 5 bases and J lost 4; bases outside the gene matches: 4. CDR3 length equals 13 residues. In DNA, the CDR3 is TGTGCCAGCAGTGAGGACAGGCCCTATGGCTACACCTTC. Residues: CASSEDRPYGYTF.

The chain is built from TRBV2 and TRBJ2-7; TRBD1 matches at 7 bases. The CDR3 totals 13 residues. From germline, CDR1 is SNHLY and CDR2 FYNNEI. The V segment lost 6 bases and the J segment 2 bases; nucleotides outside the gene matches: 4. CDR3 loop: CASRTTGTYEQYF. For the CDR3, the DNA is TGTGCCAGCAGAACGACAGGGACCTACGAGCAGTACTTC.

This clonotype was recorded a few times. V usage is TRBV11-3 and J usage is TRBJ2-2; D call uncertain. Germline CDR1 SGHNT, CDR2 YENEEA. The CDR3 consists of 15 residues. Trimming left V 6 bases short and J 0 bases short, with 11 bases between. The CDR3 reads CASSYRATNTGELFF. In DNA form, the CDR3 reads TGTGCCAGCAGTTACCGGGCCACGAACACCGGGGAGCTGTTTTTT.

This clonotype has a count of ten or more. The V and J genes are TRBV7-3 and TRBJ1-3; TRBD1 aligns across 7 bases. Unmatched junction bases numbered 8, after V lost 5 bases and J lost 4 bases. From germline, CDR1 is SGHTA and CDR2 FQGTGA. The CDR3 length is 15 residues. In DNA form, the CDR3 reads TGTGCCAGCAGCAAATCGACAGGGTGGGGAAACACCATATATTTT. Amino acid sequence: CASSKSTGWGNTIYF.

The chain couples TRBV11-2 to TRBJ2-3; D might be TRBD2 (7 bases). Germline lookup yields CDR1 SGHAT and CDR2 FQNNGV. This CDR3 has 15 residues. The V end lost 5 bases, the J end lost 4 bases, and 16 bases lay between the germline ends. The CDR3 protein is CASSRRGGRPDTQYF. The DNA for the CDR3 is TGTGCCAGCAGCCGGAGGGGGGGCCGGCCAGATACGCAGTATTTT.

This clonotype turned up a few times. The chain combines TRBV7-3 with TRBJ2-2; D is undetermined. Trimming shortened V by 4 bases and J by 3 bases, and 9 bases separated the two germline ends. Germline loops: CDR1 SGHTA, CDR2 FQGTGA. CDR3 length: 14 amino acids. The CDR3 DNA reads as TGTGCCAGCAGCTCTAACAAGTACACCGGGGAGCTGTTTTTT. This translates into CASSSNKYTGELFF.

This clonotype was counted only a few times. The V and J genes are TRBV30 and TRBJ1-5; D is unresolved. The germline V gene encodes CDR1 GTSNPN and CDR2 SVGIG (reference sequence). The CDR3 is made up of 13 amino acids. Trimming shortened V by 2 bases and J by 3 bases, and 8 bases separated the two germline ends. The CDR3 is CAWSIYTNQPQHF. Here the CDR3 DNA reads TGTGCCTGGAGTATTTACACCAATCAGCCCCAGCATTTT. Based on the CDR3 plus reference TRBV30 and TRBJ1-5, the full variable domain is SQTIHQWPATLVQPVGSPLSLECTVEGTSNPNLYWYRQAAGRGLQLLFYSVGIGQISSEVPQNLSASRPQDRQFILSSKKLLLSDSGFYLCAWSIYTNQPQHFGDGTRLSIL.